These 20 T cell receptor beta chains originate from one sample sequenced in a study of T cells in Graves' hyperthyroidism and ophthalmopathy. What was amplified from RNA transcripts were TCR beta CDR3 regions. First-round RT-PCR with HTBI primers amplified the TCR CDR3 region. TCRdb analysed the multiplex PCR reads with MiXCR anew, one entry per CDR3 protein. The sample includes about 580,000 distinct CDR3 sequences, about half seen only once; the top ten take approximately 8.4%. The sample consisted of peripheral blood or thyroid tissue (not recorded which). These receptors all stem from a woman under 30 with Graves' hyperthyroidism.

The chain combines TRBV11-3 with TRBJ1-1, with D unresolved. V was trimmed by 5 bases and J by 6 bases, leaving 7 bases between them. The CDR3 consists of 11 residues. Germline CDR1 is SGHNT and CDR2 is YENEEA. The CDR3 here is CASSLQAEAFF. In nucleotides, the CDR3 is TGTGCCAGCAGCCTGCAGGCTGAAGCTTTCTTT.

V usage is TRBV5-5 and J usage is TRBJ2-5; D gene unclear. V lost 4 bases, J lost 1 base, and 14 bases lay in between. From germline, CDR1 is SGHKS and CDR2 YYEKEE (reference sequence). This CDR3 comprises 15 residues. The CDR3 region has the DNA TGTGCCAGCAGCCGGCAGGTTGGAGCCCAAGAGACCCAGTACTTC. The encoded protein is CASSRQVGAQETQYF.

This clonotype was detected many times. This rearrangement joins TRBV6-5 to TRBJ2-7; a possible D gene is TRBD1 (6 bases). The germline gives CDR1 MNHEY, CDR2 SVGAGI. With 0 bases removed from V and 5 bases from J, the gap between germline ends came to 11 bases. The CDR3 extends over 14 amino acids. DNA for the CDR3: TGTGCCAGCAGTTACTCCCCAGGGGTTAACGAGCAGTACTTC. Translation gives CASSYSPGVNEQYF.

This clonotype was recorded at least ten times. The V call is TRBV5-1, the J call TRBJ1-1; TRBD1 matches at 7 bases. The CDR3 has 14 amino acids. J gave up 1 base and V 2 bases, and 2 bases lay outside the gene matches. The V gene's germline CDR1 is SGHRS and CDR2 YFSETQ. The CDR3 spells CASSFRDRNTEAFF. The CDR3 DNA follows: TGCGCCAGCAGCTTCCGGGACAGGAACACTGAAGCTTTCTTT.

V gene TRBV7-2 combines with J gene TRBJ1-2; tentatively, D is TRBD1 (5 bases). CDR3 length: 13 residues. Per germline, CDR1 SGHTA and CDR2 FQGNSA. Trimming removed 5 bases from V and 3 bases from J, with 10 bases in between. Here the CDR3 DNA reads TGTGCCAGCAGCAGGGTAGGGGACTATGGCTACACCTTC. Translation gives CASSRVGDYGYTF.

This clonotype was seen a single time. The V and J genes are TRBV6-4 and TRBJ2-2; 7 bases are shared with TRBD1. The CDR3 is 18 residues long. CDR1 and CDR2 from the germline V gene are MRHNA and SNTAGT. The V gene end was trimmed by 6 bases and the J gene end by 7 bases; junction bases not matched to a gene: 20. The CDR3 sequence: CASSNPDRAADWVGELFF. Here the CDR3 DNA reads TGTGCCAGCAGCAACCCCGACAGGGCGGCGGATTGGGTCGGGGAGCTGTTTTTT.

This clonotype was detected ten times or more. The genes are TRBV6-1 and TRBJ2-5, with TRBD2 matching 8 bases. The CDR3 is made up of 14 amino acids. Germline-derived CDR1 and CDR2 are MNHNS and SASEGT. V shed 2 bases and J 5 bases; nucleotides not matched to a gene: 4. CDR3 nucleotide sequence: TGTGCCAGCAGTGAAATGTCTAGCGGGGAGACCCAGTACTTC. Protein sequence: CASSEMSSGETQYF.

The CDR3 is CASSQDQQRGSLSYEQYF. The CDR3 nucleotides read TGTGCCAGCAGCCAAGACCAACAAAGAGGGTCCCTCTCCTACGAGCAGTACTTC. The gene calls are TRBV14 and TRBJ2-7, with D possibly TRBD2 on 5 matching bases. From germline, CDR1 is SGHDN and CDR2 FVKESK. The length of the CDR3 is 18 residues. The V end lost 0 bases, the J end lost 0 bases, and 18 bases lay between the germline ends.

The CDR3 bases are TGTGCCAGCAGCTTAGACAGGGTATTCTCTGGGGCCAACGTCCTGACTTTC. This gives the protein CASSLDRVFSGANVLTF. V and J are TRBV7-3 and TRBJ2-6, with 7 bases identical to TRBD1. The CDR3 runs 17 residues. Germline trimming cut 2 bases from V and 0 bases from J; bases unmatched to any gene: 4. Looked up from germline, CDR1 is SGHTA and CDR2 is FQGTGA.

The chain joins TRBV2 to TRBJ1-1; 9 bases are shared with TRBD1. The CDR3 contains 18 residues. V dropped 0 bases and J dropped 3; count of bases not matched to a gene: 11. CDR1 and CDR2 from the germline V gene are SNHLY and FYNNEI. The CDR3 loop is CASSEASGTGILDTEAFF. The CDR3 DNA reads TGTGCCAGCAGTGAAGCATCCGGGACAGGGATATTAGACACTGAAGCTTTCTTT.

The chain joins TRBV7-3 to TRBJ1-1; D gene uncertain. Germline loops: CDR1 SGHTA, CDR2 FQGTGA. CDR3 size: 14 residues. V was clipped by 5 bases and J by 6 bases, with 16 bases between them. CDR3 sequence (DNA): TGTGCCAGCAGCCCTGACACCGGGCGCTCTGAAGCTTTCTTT. It encodes CASSPDTGRSEAFF.

This chain joins TRBV9 and TRBJ2-7, with 7 bases identical to TRBD2. The trim removed 4 bases at V and 7 bases at J, leaving 17 bases unmatched. CDR3 length equals 16 residues. CDR1 is SGDLS, CDR2 YYNGEE, per germline. Here the CDR3 DNA reads TGTGCCAGCAGCCCCCTGGCGGGAGTCAACCACAATGAGCAGTACTTC. It yields the protein CASSPLAGVNHNEQYF.

The chain links TRBV5-5 to TRBJ2-2; tentative D call: TRBD2 (6 bases). CDR1 is SGHKS, CDR2 YYEKEE, per germline (reference sequence). Trimming took off 0 bases at V and 2 bases at J, with 11 bases between the two ends. The CDR3 length is 16 residues. As DNA, the CDR3 is TGTGCCAGCAGCTTGGTAGTTAGCGGTAACACCGGGGAGCTGTTTTTT. Encoded protein: CASSLVVSGNTGELFF.

This chain links TRBV20-1 with TRBJ2-7; TRBD2 aligns across 11 bases. Trimming removed 8 bases from V and 6 bases from J; junction bases left unmatched: 12. Germline loops: CDR1 DFQATT, CDR2 SNEGSKA (reference sequence). There are 14 residues in the CDR3. CDR3 loop: CSPRSSGRSSEQYF. CDR3 coding DNA: TGCAGTCCAAGGTCTAGCGGGAGGTCGAGCGAGCAGTACTTC.

The gene calls are TRBV7-2 and TRBJ2-3; D is possibly TRBD2 (5 bases). The CDR3 is 13 residues long. Per the germline V gene, CDR1 is SGHTA and CDR2 is FQGNSA. The V end was cut by 4 bases, the J end by 3 bases, with 8 bases between. CDR3 coding DNA: TGTGCCAGCAGCTCCCCGGGGACAGATACGCAGTATTTT. Translation: CASSSPGTDTQYF. The complete variable domain, with remaining parts taken from reference TRBV7-2 and TRBJ2-3, reads GAGVSQSPSNKVTEKGKDVELRCDPISGHTALYWYRQSLGQGLEFLIYFQGNSAPDKSGLPSDRFSAERTGGSVSTLTIQRTQQEDSAVYLCASSSPGTDTQYFGPGTRLTVL.

This clonotype appeared many times. The chain uses TRBV10-2 and TRBJ1-5; D might be TRBD1 (5 bases). The V gene lost 7 bases and the J gene lost 1 base, with 8 bases spanning the gap. This CDR3 has 13 residues. CDR1 is WSHSY and CDR2 is SAAADI in the germline V gene. The CDR3 sequence: CASKQASNQPQHF. CDR3 DNA sequence: TGCGCCAGCAAACAGGCGAGCAATCAGCCCCAGCATTTT.

This clonotype has at least ten counts. CDR3 loop: CASSQGTHSNQPQHF. DNA for the CDR3: TGCGCCAGCAGCCAAGGGACGCATAGCAATCAGCCCCAGCATTTT. The genes are TRBV4-3 and TRBJ1-5, with D hard to call. In germline, CDR1 is LGHNA, CDR2 YSLEER. The V gene lost 1 base and the J gene lost 0 bases, with 7 bases spanning the gap. The CDR3 runs to 15 residues.

This clonotype was counted at least ten times. The V and J genes are TRBV20-1 and TRBJ2-2; TRBD2 might be the D (6 bases). Trimming took 1 base from V and 1 from J, leaving 10 bases between them. CDR1 and CDR2 from the germline V gene are DFQATT and SNEGSKA (reference sequence). This CDR3 spans 15 amino acids. CDR3: CSARAGGGNTGELFF. In DNA, the CDR3 is TGCAGTGCTAGAGCTGGGGGAGGGAACACCGGGGAGCTGTTTTTT.

Ten or more counts support this clonotype. The rearrangement uses TRBV24-1 and TRBJ2-5, with 10 positions matching TRBD1. The CDR3 has 17 amino acids. J lost 3 bases, V lost 2 bases, and 8 bases had no gene match. Germline V gene data show CDR1 as KGHDR and CDR2 as SFDVKD. The CDR3: CATSDWGTGVGKETQYF. The CDR3 coding sequence is TGTGCCACCAGTGATTGGGGGACAGGGGTAGGCAAAGAGACCCAGTACTTC.

This clonotype was seen repeatedly, ten times or more. The chain links TRBV7-9 to TRBJ2-5; D assignment may be TRBD1 or TRBD2 (6 bases each). The V and J ends lost 2 bases and 0 bases respectively, with 19 bases between them. The germline gives CDR1 SEHNR, CDR2 FQNEAQ (reference sequence). This CDR3 contains 18 residues. The CDR3 DNA reads TGTGCCAGCAGCTTAAGGGGAGGCGGACAGCCGAACCAAGAGACCCAGTACTTC. Its translation is CASSLRGGGQPNQETQYF.